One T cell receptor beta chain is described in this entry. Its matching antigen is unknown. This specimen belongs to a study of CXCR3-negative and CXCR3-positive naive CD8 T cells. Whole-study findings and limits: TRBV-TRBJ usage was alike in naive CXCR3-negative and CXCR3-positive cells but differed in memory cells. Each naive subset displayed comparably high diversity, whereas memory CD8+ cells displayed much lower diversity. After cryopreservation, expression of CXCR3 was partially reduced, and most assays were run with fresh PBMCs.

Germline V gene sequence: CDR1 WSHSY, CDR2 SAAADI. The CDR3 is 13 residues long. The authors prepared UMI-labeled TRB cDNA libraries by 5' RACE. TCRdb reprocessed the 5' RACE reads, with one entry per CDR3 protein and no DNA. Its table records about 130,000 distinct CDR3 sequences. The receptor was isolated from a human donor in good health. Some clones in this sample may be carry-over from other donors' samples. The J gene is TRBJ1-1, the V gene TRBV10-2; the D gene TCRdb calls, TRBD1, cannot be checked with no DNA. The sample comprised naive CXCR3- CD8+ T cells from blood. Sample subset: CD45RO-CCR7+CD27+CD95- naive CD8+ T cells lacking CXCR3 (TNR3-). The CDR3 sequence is CASSDVGATEAFF.